The T cell receptor beta chain under discussion was sequenced for a study of identical twins. Study-wide points: For monozygotic twins, models underestimated out-of-frame TCR alpha sharing.

This clonotype was counted only a few times. The antigen is not known. TCRdb redid the calling of the 5' RACE reads with MiXCR, one entry per CDR3 protein. The table has approximately 280,000 distinct CDR3 sequences, approximately 8.5% seen once. These data are also associated with another study on yellow fever vaccine responses in identical twins.

The sample consisted of memory (CD45RO+) T cells sorted from blood. This TCR was recovered from a woman under 30 in good health.

CDR3: CASSLRLAGTYNEQFF. The CDR3 DNA sequence: TGTGCCAGTAGTCTCCGACTAGCGGGAACCTACAATGAGCAGTTCTTC. The chain combines TRBV19 with TRBJ2-1, with TRBD2 matching over 11 bases. The CDR3 covers 16 residues. V gave up 5 bases and J gave up 2 bases; unmatched junction bases: 5. The germline V gene encodes CDR1 LNHDA and CDR2 SQIVND (reference sequence).